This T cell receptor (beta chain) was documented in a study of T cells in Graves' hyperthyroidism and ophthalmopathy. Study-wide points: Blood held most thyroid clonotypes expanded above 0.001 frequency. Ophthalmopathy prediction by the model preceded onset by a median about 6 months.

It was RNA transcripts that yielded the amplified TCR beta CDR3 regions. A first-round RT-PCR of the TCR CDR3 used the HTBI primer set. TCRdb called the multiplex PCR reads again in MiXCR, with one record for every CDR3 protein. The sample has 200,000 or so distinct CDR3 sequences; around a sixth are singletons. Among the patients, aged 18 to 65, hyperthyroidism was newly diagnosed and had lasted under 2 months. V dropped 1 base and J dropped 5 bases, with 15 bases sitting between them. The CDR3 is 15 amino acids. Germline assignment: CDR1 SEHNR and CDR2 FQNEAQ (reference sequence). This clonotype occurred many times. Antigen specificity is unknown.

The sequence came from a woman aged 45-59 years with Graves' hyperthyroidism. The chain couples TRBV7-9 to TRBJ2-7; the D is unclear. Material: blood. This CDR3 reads CASSLVSGFAHEQYF. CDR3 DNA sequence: TGTGCCAGCAGCTTAGTGAGTGGGTTCGCCCACGAGCAGTACTTC.